This T cell receptor beta chain stems from a study of T cell clones after liver transplantation. In the study overall: TCRbeta sequencing after a pre-transplant mixed lymphocyte reaction identified graft-donor-reactive clones, later tracked in post-transplant blood. Study-wide results and caveats: Donor-reactive sequences fell more than third party-reactive ones, suggesting partial deletion.

The data were produced by immunoSEQ multiplex PCR, yet TCRdb's version contains in-frame clones alone and is incomplete. The sample shows about 51,000 clones, 70% to 90% of them seen only once. In regard to this clone: Its target is unknown.

Germline-derived CDR1 and CDR2 are LNHDA and SQIVND (reference sequence). The CDR3 length is 14 residues. Germline trimming cut 9 bases from V and 7 bases from J; bases unmatched to any gene: 11. The chain links TRBV19 to TRBJ2-1, with 8 nucleotides matching TRBD1. The sequence came from a human patient who received a liver transplant. The graft donor may have contributed some T cells. This material consisted of CD8+ T cells from blood, taken 12 months after liver transplant. The CDR3 spells CASGVRTGMNEQFF. In DNA, the CDR3 is TGTGCCAGCGGGGTGAGGACAGGGATGAATGAGCAGTTCTTC.